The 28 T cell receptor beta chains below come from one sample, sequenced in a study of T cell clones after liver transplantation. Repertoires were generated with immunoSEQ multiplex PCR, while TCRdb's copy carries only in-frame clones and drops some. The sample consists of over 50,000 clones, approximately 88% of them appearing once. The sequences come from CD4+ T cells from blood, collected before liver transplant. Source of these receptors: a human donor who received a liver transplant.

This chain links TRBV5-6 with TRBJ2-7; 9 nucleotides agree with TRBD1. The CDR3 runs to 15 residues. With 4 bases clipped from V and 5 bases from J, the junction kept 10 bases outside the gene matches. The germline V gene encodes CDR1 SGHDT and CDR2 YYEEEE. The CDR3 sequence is CASSHPRDRAHEQYF. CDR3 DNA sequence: TGTGCCAGCAGCCATCCCCGGGACAGGGCACACGAGCAGTACTTC.

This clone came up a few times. CDR3 in DNA: TGTGCCAGCAGCCCGGACAGGGCCTATGGCTACACCTTC. Its translation: CASSPDRAYGYTF. The V and J genes are TRBV2 and TRBJ1-2; 8 bases agree with TRBD1. This CDR3 is 13 amino acids long. The J segment lost 4 bases and the V segment lost 6 bases, leaving 4 bases of the junction unmatched. Germline values: CDR1 SNHLY, CDR2 FYNNEI.

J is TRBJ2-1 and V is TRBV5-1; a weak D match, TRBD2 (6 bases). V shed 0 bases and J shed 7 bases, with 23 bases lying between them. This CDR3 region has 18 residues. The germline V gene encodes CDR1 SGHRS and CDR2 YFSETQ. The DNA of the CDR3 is TGCGCCAGCAGCTTGGCCTGGGGTAGCGGCCTGGTTGGAAATGAGCAGTTCTTC. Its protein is CASSLAWGSGLVGNEQFF.

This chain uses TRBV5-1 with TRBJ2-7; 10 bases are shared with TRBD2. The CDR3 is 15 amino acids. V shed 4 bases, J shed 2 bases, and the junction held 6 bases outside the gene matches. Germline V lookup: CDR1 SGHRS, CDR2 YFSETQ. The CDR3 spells CASSATSGWTYEQYF. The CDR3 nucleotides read TGCGCCAGCAGCGCGACTAGCGGGTGGACCTACGAGCAGTACTTC.

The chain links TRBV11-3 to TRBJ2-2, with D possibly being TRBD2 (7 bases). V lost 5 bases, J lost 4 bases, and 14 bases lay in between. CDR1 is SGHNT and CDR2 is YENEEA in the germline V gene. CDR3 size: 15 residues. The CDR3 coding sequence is TGTGCCAGCAGCCCCACAGGGAGGGGCACCGGGGAGCTGTTTTTT. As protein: CASSPTGRGTGELFF.

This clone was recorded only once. The CDR3 DNA reads as TGTGCCAGCAGTGATTACAAGGAGCAGTACTTC. Translated, it gives CASSDYKEQYF. The rearrangement joins TRBV6-1 to TRBJ2-7, with D unresolved. V was clipped by 3 bases and J by 7 bases, with 7 bases between them. The germline CDR1 and CDR2 sequences are MNHNS and SASEGT. The CDR3 spans 11 residues.

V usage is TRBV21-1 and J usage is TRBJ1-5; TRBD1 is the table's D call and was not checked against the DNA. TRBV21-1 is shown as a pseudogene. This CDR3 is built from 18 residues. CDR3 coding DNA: TGTGCCAGCAGCAAACCGATATTCCCCGGACAGGGGGACCAGCCCCAGCATTTT. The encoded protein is CASSKPIFPGQGDQPQHF.

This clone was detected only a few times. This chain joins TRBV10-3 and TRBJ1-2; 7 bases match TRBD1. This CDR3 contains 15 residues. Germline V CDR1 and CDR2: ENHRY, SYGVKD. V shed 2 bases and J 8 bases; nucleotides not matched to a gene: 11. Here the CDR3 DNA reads TGTGCCATCAGTGAGGAGGAGAGGGGGCGCGGGGGCTACACCTTC. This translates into CAISEEERGRGGYTF.

CDR3 bases: TGTGCCAGCAGCCCCGCCGGGACTCCACTCTACGAGCAGTACTTC. Translated, it gives CASSPAGTPLYEQYF. The V gene is TRBV7-9, the J gene TRBJ2-7; the D gene is possibly TRBD2 (6 bases). CDR1 and CDR2 (germline): SEHNR, FQNEAQ (reference sequence). The CDR3 consists of 15 residues. V lost 5 bases and J 3 bases, leaving 17 bases between the germline ends. The complete variable domain, with remaining parts taken from reference TRBV7-9 and TRBJ2-7, reads DTGVSQNPRHKITKRGQNVTFRCDPISEHNRLYWYRQTLGQGPEFLTYFQNEAQLEKSRLLSDRFSAERPKGSFSTLEIQRTEQGDSAMYLCASSPAGTPLYEQYFGPGTRLTVT.

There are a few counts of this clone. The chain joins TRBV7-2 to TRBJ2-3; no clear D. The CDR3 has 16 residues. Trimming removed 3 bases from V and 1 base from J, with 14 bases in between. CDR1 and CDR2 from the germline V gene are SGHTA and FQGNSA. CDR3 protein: CASSFFYGRGTDTQYF. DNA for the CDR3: TGTGCCAGCAGCTTTTTTTATGGCCGGGGCACAGATACGCAGTATTTT.

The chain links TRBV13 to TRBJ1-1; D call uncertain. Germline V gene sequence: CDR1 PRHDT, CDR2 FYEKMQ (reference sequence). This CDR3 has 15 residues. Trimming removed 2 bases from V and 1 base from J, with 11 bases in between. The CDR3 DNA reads TGTGCCAGCAGCTTATTCGCGTCCCGGAACACTGAAGCTTTCTTT. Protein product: CASSLFASRNTEAFF.

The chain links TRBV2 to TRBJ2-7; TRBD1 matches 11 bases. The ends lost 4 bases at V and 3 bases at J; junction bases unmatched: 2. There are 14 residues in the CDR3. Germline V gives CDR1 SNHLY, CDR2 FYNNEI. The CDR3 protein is CASSGDRGVYEQYF. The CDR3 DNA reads TGTGCCAGCAGTGGGGACAGGGGGGTCTACGAGCAGTACTTC.

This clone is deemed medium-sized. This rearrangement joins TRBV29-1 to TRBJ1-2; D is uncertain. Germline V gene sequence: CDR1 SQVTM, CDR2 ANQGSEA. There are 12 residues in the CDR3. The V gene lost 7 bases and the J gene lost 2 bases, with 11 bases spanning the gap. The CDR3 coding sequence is TGCAGCGCCACCGGCGGAAACTATGGCTACACCTTC. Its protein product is CSATGGNYGYTF.

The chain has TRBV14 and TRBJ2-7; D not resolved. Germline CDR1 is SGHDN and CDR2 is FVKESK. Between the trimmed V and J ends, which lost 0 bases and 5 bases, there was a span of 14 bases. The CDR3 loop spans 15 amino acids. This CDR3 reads CASSQEGAGSHEQYF. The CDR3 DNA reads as TGTGCCAGCAGCCAAGAAGGCGCCGGGTCCCACGAGCAGTACTTC. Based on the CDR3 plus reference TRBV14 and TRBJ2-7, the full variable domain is EAGVTQFPSHSVIEKGQTVTLRCDPISGHDNLYWYRRVMGKEIKFLLHFVKESKQDESGMPNNRFLAERTGGTYSTLKVQPAELEDSGVYFCASSQEGAGSHEQYFGPGTRLTVT.

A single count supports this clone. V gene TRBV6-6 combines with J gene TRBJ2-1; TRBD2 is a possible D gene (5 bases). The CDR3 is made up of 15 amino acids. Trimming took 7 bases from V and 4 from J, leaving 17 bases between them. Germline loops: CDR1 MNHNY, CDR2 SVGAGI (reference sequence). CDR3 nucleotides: TGTGCCAGCACTGAACCGGGATTGGGTTACAATGAGCAGTTCTTC. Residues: CASTEPGLGYNEQFF.

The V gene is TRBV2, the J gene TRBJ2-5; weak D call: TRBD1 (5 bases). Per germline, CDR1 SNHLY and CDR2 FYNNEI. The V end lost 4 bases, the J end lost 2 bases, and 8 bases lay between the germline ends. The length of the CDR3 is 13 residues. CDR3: CASSGQGQETQYF. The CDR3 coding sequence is TGTGCCAGCAGTGGCCAGGGACAAGAGACCCAGTACTTC.

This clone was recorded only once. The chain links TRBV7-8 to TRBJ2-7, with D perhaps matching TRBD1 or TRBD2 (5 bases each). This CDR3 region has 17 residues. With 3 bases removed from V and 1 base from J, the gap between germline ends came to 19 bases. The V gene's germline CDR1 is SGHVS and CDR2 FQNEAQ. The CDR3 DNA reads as TGTGCCAGCAGCTTCGGGGCAGCCCGAGGGGTATCCTACGAGCAGTACTTC. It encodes CASSFGAARGVSYEQYF. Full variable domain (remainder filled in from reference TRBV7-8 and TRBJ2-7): GAGVSQSPRYKVAKRGQDVALRCDPISGHVSLFWYQQALGQGPEFLTYFQNEAQLDKSGLPSDRFFAERPEGSVSTLKIQRTQQEDSAVYLCASSFGAARGVSYEQYFGPGTRLTVT.

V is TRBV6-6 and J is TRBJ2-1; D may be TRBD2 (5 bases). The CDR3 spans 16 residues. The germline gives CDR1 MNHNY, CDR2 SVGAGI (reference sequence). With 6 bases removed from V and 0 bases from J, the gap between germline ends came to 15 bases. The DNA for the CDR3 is TGTGCCAGCAGGGACCTCCTGGGAGCCTCCTACAATGAGCAGTTCTTC. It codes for CASRDLLGASYNEQFF.

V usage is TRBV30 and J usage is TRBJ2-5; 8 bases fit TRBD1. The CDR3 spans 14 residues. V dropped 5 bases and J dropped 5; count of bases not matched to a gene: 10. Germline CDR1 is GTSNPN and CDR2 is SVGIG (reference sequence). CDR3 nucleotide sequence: TGTGCCTGGCGACGGACAGGGCGGTGGGAGACCCAGTACTTC. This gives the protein CAWRRTGRWETQYF.

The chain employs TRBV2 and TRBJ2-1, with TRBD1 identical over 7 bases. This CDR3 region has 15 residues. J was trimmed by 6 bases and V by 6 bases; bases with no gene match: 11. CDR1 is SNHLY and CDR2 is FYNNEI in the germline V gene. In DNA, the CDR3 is TGTGCCAGCAGCCCCCACAGGGGATCGGGCAATGAGCAGTTCTTC. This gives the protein CASSPHRGSGNEQFF. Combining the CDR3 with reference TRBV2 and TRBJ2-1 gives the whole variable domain EPEVTQTPSHQVTQMGQEVILRCVPISNHLYFYWYRQILGQKVEFLVSFYNNEISEKSEIFDDQFSVERPDGSNFTLKIRSTKLEDSAMYFCASSPHRGSGNEQFFGPGTRLTVL.

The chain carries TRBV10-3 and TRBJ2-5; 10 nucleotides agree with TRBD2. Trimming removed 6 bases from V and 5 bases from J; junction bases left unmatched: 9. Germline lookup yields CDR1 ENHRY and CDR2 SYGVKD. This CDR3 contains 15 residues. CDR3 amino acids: CAISPGTSVRETQYF. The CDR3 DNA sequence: TGTGCCATCAGCCCCGGGACTAGCGTCCGGGAGACCCAGTACTTC.

The CDR3 region has the DNA TGTGCCAGCAGCTTACGTCCTGGTGAAAAACTGTTTTTT. Its protein is CASSLRPGEKLFF. V gene TRBV7-3 combines with J gene TRBJ1-4; D gene unclear. Germline loops: CDR1 SGHTA, CDR2 FQGTGA. V gave up 2 bases and J gave up 7 bases, with 8 bases separating them. This CDR3 region has 13 residues.

The DNA of the CDR3 is TGCGCCAGCAGCTTGGAAGGGGACCCGTCGACACATACGCAGTATTTT. It translates to CASSLEGDPSTHTQYF. The chain links TRBV5-1 to TRBJ2-3; tentatively, D is TRBD1 or TRBD2 (5 bases each). The CDR3 contains 16 residues. The ends were cut back, 0 bases at V and 7 bases at J, with 18 bases in the middle. CDR1 SGHRS and CDR2 YFSETQ come from the germline V gene.

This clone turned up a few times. The CDR3 is CASSPTRERGYTF. CDR3 DNA: TGCGCCAGCAGCCCAACCAGGGAGCGAGGCTACACCTTC. V gene TRBV4-1 combines with J gene TRBJ1-2; weak D call: TRBD1 (5 bases). The V gene's germline CDR1 is MGHRA and CDR2 YSYEKL. This CDR3 region has 13 residues. V lost 4 bases, J lost 8 bases, and 14 bases lay in between.

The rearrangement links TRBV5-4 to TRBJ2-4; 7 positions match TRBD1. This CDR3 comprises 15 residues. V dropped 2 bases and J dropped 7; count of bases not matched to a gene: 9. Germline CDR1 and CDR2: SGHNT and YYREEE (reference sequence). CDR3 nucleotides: TGTGCCAGCAGCTTACGGCATCAGGGGGAGAACATTCAGTACTTC. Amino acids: CASSLRHQGENIQYF. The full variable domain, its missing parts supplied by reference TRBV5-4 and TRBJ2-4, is ETGVTQSPTHLIKTRGQQVTLRCSSQSGHNTVSWYQQALGQGPQFIFQYYREEENGRGNFPPRFSGLQFPNYSSELNVNALELDDSALYLCASSLRHQGENIQYFGAGTRLSVL.

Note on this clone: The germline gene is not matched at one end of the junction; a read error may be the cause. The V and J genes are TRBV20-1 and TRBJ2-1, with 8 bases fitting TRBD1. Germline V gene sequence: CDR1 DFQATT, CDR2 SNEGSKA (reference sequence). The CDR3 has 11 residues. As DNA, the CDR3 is TGCAGTGCTAGATTCGGACAGGGCCCGGTCTTC. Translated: CSARFGQGPVF.

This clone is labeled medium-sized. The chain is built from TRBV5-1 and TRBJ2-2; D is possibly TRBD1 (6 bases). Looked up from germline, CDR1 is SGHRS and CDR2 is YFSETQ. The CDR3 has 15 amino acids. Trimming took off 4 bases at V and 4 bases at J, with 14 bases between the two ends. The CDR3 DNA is TGCGCCAGCAGCCTACCGACAGGAACCACCGGGGAGCTGTTTTTT. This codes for CASSLPTGTTGELFF.

CDR3 sequence (DNA): TGTGCCAGCAGCTCATCCGGGACAGGGTTGGGCACAGATACGCAGTATTTT. Amino acids: CASSSSGTGLGTDTQYF. This chain links TRBV7-2 with TRBJ2-3, with TRBD1 identical over 9 bases. In germline, CDR1 is SGHTA, CDR2 FQGNSA. The CDR3 totals 17 residues. V was pared by 4 bases and J by 1 base, with 9 bases of the junction left unmatched.